This is a list of T cell receptor beta chains from one sample in a study of shared clonotypes between healthy human individuals. Sequenced by immunoSEQ multiplex PCR; TCRdb stores in-frame clones only, minus some. The table shows some 800,000 clones, with 92% occurring only once. Material for sequencing was naive CD8+ T cells sorted from blood. The receptors shown here come from a man aged 30 to 39 in good health. Each CDR3 is given without its conserved first and last residue.

J gene	V gene	CDR3 protein
TRBJ1-1	TRBV7-3	ASSLSPQVNTEAF
TRBJ2-3	TRBV11-2	ASSLAGLAFPDTQY
TRBJ2-1	TRBV19	ASTLFPSSYNEQF
TRBJ2-7	TRBV27	ASSWDSRTYEQY
TRBJ2-3	TRBV2	ASSLRLLSTDTQY
TRBJ2-7	TRBV7-2	ASSDSPGQDSYEQY
TRBJ2-3	TRBV27	ASRPSGLGDTQY
TRBJ2-5	TRBV7-9	ASSGNRGPQETQY
TRBJ2-2	TRBV6-5	ASSPLGGGNGELF
TRBJ2-5	TRBV27	ASSLFWELVVETQY
TRBJ1-1	TRBV7-8	ASSLAAFWIKDNANTEAF
TRBJ2-1	TRBV27	ASSLGLRDEQF
TRBJ2-7	TRBV4-3	ASSQDRGSSYEQY
TRBJ2-1	TRBV4-3	ASSQHAGANNEQF
TRBJ1-2	TRBV7-9	ASSAGLDGYT
TRBJ1-2	TRBV27	ASSIQGFHGYT
TRBJ2-2	TRBV7-6	ALGQGLGTGELF
TRBJ2-1	TRBV2	ASSDAGGGRFTYNEQF